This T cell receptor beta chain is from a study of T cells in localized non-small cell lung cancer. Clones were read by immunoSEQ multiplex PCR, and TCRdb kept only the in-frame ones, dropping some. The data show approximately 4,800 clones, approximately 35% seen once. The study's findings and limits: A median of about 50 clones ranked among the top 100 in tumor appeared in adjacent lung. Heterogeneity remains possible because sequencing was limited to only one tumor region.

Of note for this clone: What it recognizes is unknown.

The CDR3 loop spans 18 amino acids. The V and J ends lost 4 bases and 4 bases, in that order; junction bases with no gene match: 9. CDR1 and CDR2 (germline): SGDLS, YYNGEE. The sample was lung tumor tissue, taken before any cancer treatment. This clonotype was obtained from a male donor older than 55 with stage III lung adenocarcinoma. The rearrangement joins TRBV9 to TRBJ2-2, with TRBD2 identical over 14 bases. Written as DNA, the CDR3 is TGTGCCAGCAGCCTATATGGGACTAGCGGGAGAGGCACCGGGGAGCTGTTTTTT. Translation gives CASSLYGTSGRGTGELFF.